A few counts support the clone carrying this TCR beta chain. As yet, its antigen is unknown. The data originate from a study of spatial heterogeneity in lung cancer. Points from the study as a whole: Ubiquitous, expanded tumor-derived TCRs were more frequently observed in blood at resection than at follow-up.

Each CDR3 protein gets one entry after TCRdb re-called the 5' RACE reads with MiXCR. The repertoire holds 9,000 to 13,000 distinct CDR3 sequences, with under 6.5% as singletons. CDR1 is MNHEY, CDR2 SVGEGT, per germline. The CDR3 totals 12 residues. Between the trimmed V and J ends, which lost 2 bases and 2 bases, there was a span of 4 bases. The time point is: sample taken at primary tumor resection. The gene calls are TRBV6-2 or TRBV6-3 and TRBJ2-7; D is ambiguous. This receptor was obtained from a male donor with early-stage non-small cell lung cancer. This specimen was PBMCs, taken at surgery. CDR3 sequence (DNA): TGTGCCAGCAGTTACCCCCCCTACGAGCAGTACTTC. Translated, it gives CASSYPPYEQYF.